This entry describes one TCR beta chain. Its antigen is not yet known. Sequenced using an Illumina HiSeq 2000. TCR beta cDNA libraries were prepared using 5'RACE template switching, which introduced a universal primer site and unique molecular identifiers. Priming for cDNA synthesis came from the TCR beta constant segment, and two successive PCR amplification steps followed. On the authors' methods: MIGEC was used to demultiplex reads and group the reads by UMI, and MiTCR was used to assemble and quantify clonotypes. To remove erroneous sequences, TCR cDNA sequences were retained only when supported by two or more reads. The tcR package was used for downstream repertoire analysis, with clonotypes matched between fractions based on CDR3 nucleotide sequence plus V segment. VDJmatch was used to annotate antigen specificity against VDJdb, with one amino acid substitution in CDR3 permitted. TCRdb reprocessed the raw reads; every CDR3 protein sequence is a single record, and DNA is not supplied. The V and J calls follow TCRdb's processing rather than the paper's. The table for this sample shows roughly 180,000 distinct CDR3 sequences. The top ten clones comprise around 20% of the sample.

A commercial ELISA kit detecting HCMV-specific IgG in serum was used to determine HCMV serostatus. Peripheral blood mononuclear cells were isolated from blood by Ficoll density gradient centrifugation. This sample is drawn from a study of T cells expressing NK-cell markers (dated by TCRdb to about 2020). Broadly, across the study: TCR beta-chain repertoires were profiled in sorted CD3+CD56+NKG2C+, CD3+CD56+NKG2C- and CD3+CD56-NKG2C+ T-cell subsets from about 8 donors. Among the eight sequenced donors, seven were HCMV-seropositive and one was HCMV-seronegative. The study sequenced eight donors, all healthy volunteers chosen at random: three men and five women. Illumina HiSeq 2000/2500, MiSeq or NextSeq was used to sequence libraries as 2 x 150 bp reads.

Study-wide findings and limitations: Whether the expanded NKG2C-expressing T cell clones were specific for HCMV antigens remained unclear. Those dominant clonotypes were again the most abundant among CD3+CD56-NKG2C+ cells in a handful of donors, at roughly 28.3-65%. In six donors, the dominant CD3+CD56+NKG2C+ clonotypes ranked among the top 10 CD8+ clonotypes, making up roughly 1.0-8% of CD8+ T cells.

Measured from the cysteine to the phenylalanine, the CDR3 is 14 residues long. No DNA is given. The CDR1 and CDR2 encoded by the germline V gene are SGHAT and FQNNGV. The source is a man aged 18-70 years in good health. The chain links TRBV11-2 with TRBJ2-7; TCRdb lists TRBD2, though no DNA is available to test this call. Sequenced sample: blood T cells: a sorted CD56 or NKG2C T cell subset, CD4+ or CD8+ T cells, or bulk PBMC T cells (not recorded which). This receptor has the CDR3 CASSSAGLLYEQYF. The CDR3, completed at both ends by the reference TRBV11-2 and TRBJ2-7 genes, gives the full variable domain EAGVAQSPRYKIIEKRQSVAFWCNPISGHATLYWYQQILGQGPKLLIQFQNNGVVDDSQLPKDRFSAERLKGVDSTLKIQPAKLEDSAVYLCASSSAGLLYEQYFGPGTRLTVT.